The TCR beta chain under discussion was sequenced for a study of regulatory T cells in long-lasting Graves disease. Noted time point: newly diagnosed GD, antithyroid drugs for less than 3 months. Isolated PBMC RNA provided the starting material for the TCR library. To make TCR beta libraries, researchers used iRepertoire HTBI primers and Arm-PCR of CDR3 regions. TCRdb fed the multiplex PCR reads into MiXCR, producing one record per CDR3 protein. The sample shows 540,000 or so distinct CDR3 sequences, around an eighth of them seen only once. Germline CDR1 is ENHRY and CDR2 is SYGVKD. CDR3 length equals 13 residues. The ends were cut back, 7 bases at V and 6 bases at J, with 14 bases in the middle. These data were also filed under a second study, of T cells in Graves' hyperthyroidism and ophthalmopathy.

The chain couples TRBV10-3 to TRBJ2-3, with D tentatively TRBD1 (6 bases). The sequence was obtained from a young man with Graves disease. This specimen consisted of peripheral blood mononuclear cells (PBMCs), obtained at new diagnosis, from a patient treated with antithyroid drugs. Written as DNA, the CDR3 is TGTGCCATCAAGCAGAGGACAGCGGATACGCAGTATTTT. Its translation: CAIKQRTADTQYF.